The 10 T cell receptor beta chains below all came from one sample that was sequenced in a study of OX40 agonist ivuxolimab in advanced cancers. Assay: immunoSEQ multiplex PCR; the TCRdb copy retains only in-frame clones and omits some. The repertoire holds 65,000 to 75,000 clones, 85% seen once, with about 0.82% in the top ten. Material: CD4+ or CD8+ T cells sorted from blood, obtained in a trial of the OX40 agonist ivuxolimab. These receptors came from an adult with an advanced solid tumor such as melanoma, head and neck, liver or kidney cancer.

The CDR3 DNA is TGTGCCAGCAACCCGGGGAGCTCCTACAATGAGCAGTTCTTC. Translation: CASNPGSSYNEQFF. The chain uses TRBV28 and TRBJ2-1; perhaps TRBD2 as D (5 bases). The V end lost 7 bases, the J end lost 0 bases, and 10 bases lay between the germline ends. Germline V CDR1 and CDR2: MDHEN, SYDVKM. This CDR3 is built from 14 residues.

The J gene is TRBJ1-3, the V gene TRBV6-6; D gene ambiguous. The V gene lost 5 bases and the J gene lost 5 bases, with 7 bases spanning the gap. CDR1 is MNHNY, CDR2 SVGAGI, per germline (reference sequence). The CDR3 totals 12 residues. The CDR3 sequence is CASSHDRNTIYF. DNA of the CDR3: TGTGCCAGCAGTCACGACAGAAACACCATATATTTT.

The chain couples TRBV7-2 to TRBJ2-2, with TRBD2 matching over 13 bases. V gave up 5 bases and J gave up 6 bases; unmatched junction bases: 6. CDR1 is SGHTA, CDR2 FQGNSA, per germline. This CDR3 is built from 16 residues. CDR3 DNA: TGTGCCAGCAGCCCAACTAGCGGGAGGGAGGCCGGGGAGCTGTTTTTT. Amino acid sequence: CASSPTSGREAGELFF.

The chain combines TRBV29-1 with TRBJ2-3, with TRBD1 matching over 8 bases. The CDR3 length is 14 residues. Germline loops: CDR1 SQVTM, CDR2 ANQGSEA. V lost 6 bases to trimming and J lost 2 bases; unmatched junction nucleotides: 7. This CDR3 reads CSVLGQAHTDTQYF. DNA for the CDR3: TGCAGCGTCCTGGGACAGGCCCACACAGATACGCAGTATTTT.

The J gene is TRBJ2-1, the V gene TRBV7-2; no firm D call. V was shortened by 0 bases and J by 13 bases, with 13 bases between the two germline ends. This CDR3 region has 13 residues. Germline V lookup: CDR1 SGHTA, CDR2 FQGNSA. The CDR3 region is CASSLALGSVQFF. CDR3 sequence (DNA): TGTGCCAGCAGCTTAGCGCTTGGATCAGTACAGTTCTTC. The variable domain in full, completed from reference TRBV7-2 and TRBJ2-1, reads GAGVSQSPSNKVTEKGKDVELRCDPISGHTALYWYRQSLGQGLEFLIYFQGNSAPDKSGLPSDRFSAERTGGSVSTLTIQRTQQEDSAVYLCASSLALGSVQFFGPGTRLTVL.

This clone was found once. This chain links TRBV7-6 with TRBJ1-4, with D unclear. Trimming stripped 0 bases from V and 5 bases from J, with 10 bases between. The germline gives CDR1 SGHVS, CDR2 FNYEAQ. The CDR3 spans 15 residues. The CDR3 region is CASSLAMGRNEKLFF. CDR3 nucleotide sequence: TGTGCCAGCAGCTTAGCGATGGGGAGGAATGAAAAACTGTTTTTT.

A single count supports this clone. The chain combines TRBV7-2 with TRBJ2-7, with a weak D call TRBD2 (6 bases). Germline V gene data show CDR1 as SGHTA and CDR2 as FQGNSA. This CDR3 spans 14 amino acids. The V and J ends lost 5 bases and 1 base respectively, with 12 bases between them. CDR3 sequence: CASSPGSRSYEQYF. CDR3 coding DNA: TGTGCCAGCAGCCCCGGGAGCCGGTCCTACGAGCAGTACTTC.

The chain couples TRBV30 to TRBJ2-7; D is unresolved. The germline V and J ends were trimmed by 5 bases and 1 base, with 6 bases remaining between them. The CDR3 spans 11 residues. Per the germline V gene, CDR1 is GTSNPN and CDR2 is SVGIG (reference sequence). CDR3 nucleotides: TGTGCCTGGCGCTCGTCCTACGAGCAGTACTTC. Its protein is CAWRSSYEQYF.

This chain links TRBV19 with TRBJ1-4; possible D gene TRBD1, 5 bases. The germline V and J ends were trimmed by 7 bases and 8 bases, with 17 bases remaining between them. The CDR3 is 14 residues long. CDR1 is LNHDA and CDR2 is SQIVND in the germline V gene (reference sequence). The CDR3: CASTQGRRDEKLFF. The CDR3, as DNA: TGTGCCAGTACACAAGGACGGCGGGACGAAAAACTGTTTTTT.

V is TRBV11-2 and J is TRBJ2-3; 7 bases match TRBD2. J gave up 0 bases and V 1 base, and 1 base lay outside the gene matches. Germline CDR1 and CDR2: SGHAT and FQNNGV. The length of the CDR3 is 15 residues. The CDR3, as DNA: TGTGCCAGCAGCTTAGGGGGACTAAGCACAGATACGCAGTATTTT. Translated: CASSLGGLSTDTQYF.